This T cell receptor beta chain was found in a study of blood T cell repertoires in COVID-19. Study-level information: Spain, Italy and the United States supplied samples that represented acute and convalescent COVID-19. T cells, B-cell-depleted T cells, or PBMCs provided the cDNA or gDNA that served as material.

Repertoires were generated with immunoSEQ multiplex PCR, while TCRdb's copy carries only in-frame clones and drops some. The data show under 250,000 clones, about 80% seen once. Enrolled through a virtual design, the participants were between 18 and 89 years of age and came from under 25 US areas. The sequence was collected from a woman aged 50 to 60 who had been exposed to COVID-19. The specimen was PBMCs or T cells enriched from blood (not recorded which).

For the CDR3, the DNA is TGTGCCAGCGGGGGAGGGGGACAGGGTCACTCACCCCTCCACTTT. Residues: CASGGGGQGHSPLHF. The chain links TRBV2 to TRBJ1-6, with 9 bases that match TRBD1. Germline V gene lookup returns CDR1 SNHLY and CDR2 FYNNEI. The CDR3 sequence is 15 residues long. V gave up 8 bases and J gave up 10 bases; unmatched junction bases: 12.